This is a list of T cell receptor beta chains from one sample in a study of PD-L1 blockade in urothelial cancer. Method: immunoSEQ multiplex PCR; TCRdb's copy keeps in-frame clones and lacks some. The sample holds 70,000 to 100,000 clones; about four fifths are singletons and the top ten take roughly 1.9%. Specimen: PBMCs, collected around atezolizumab (anti-PD-L1) treatment. These TCRs come from a man in his sixties with urothelial cancer. Both conserved end residues are part of each CDR3. D genes are given only for firm matches. Size tells how often a clone was seen (once, few, many) or the class of an expanded clone, and some rows leave it out.

j_call d_call clone_size v_call cdr3_nt cdr3_aa
TRBJ2-3 TRBD2 . TRBV9 TGTGCCAGCAGCGCATTTATCAGCGGGACCGCAGATACGCAGTATTTT CASSAFISGTADTQYF
TRBJ1-2 . . TRBV2 TGTGCCAGCAGCGATTCCATGACAGGCTGGGGAACCAACTATGGCTACACCTTC CASSDSMTGWGTNYGYTF
TRBJ2-2 TRBD1 . TRBV6-4 TGTGCCAGCAGTGAGGACAGGGGGCAGCTGTTTTTT CASSEDRGQLFF
TRBJ2-7 TRBD2 . TRBV5-1 TGCGCCAGCAGCTTGGAACAGCGGGGGCCCTACGAGCAGTACTTC CASSLEQRGPYEQYF
TRBJ2-7 . . TRBV28 TGTGCCAGCAGTTTAGCGCGATACGAGCAGTACTTC CASSLARYEQYF
TRBJ2-3 TRBD2 . TRBV19 TGTGCCAGCAACACTGGGAGGGTAGATACGCAGTATTTT CASNTGRVDTQYF
TRBJ1-2 TRBD1 . TRBV4-3 TGCGCCAGCAGCCCCCAGCCCGGGACAGGGTACGGCTACACCTTC CASSPQPGTGYGYTF
TRBJ2-7 TRBD1 few TRBV6-5 TGTGCCAGCAATAGGGGGCCCAGCGACGAGCAGTACTTC CASNRGPSDEQYF
TRBJ2-2 . . TRBV27 TGTGCCAGCAGTTTCCGGGACTCCGGCGTCACCGGGGAGCTGTTTTTT CASSFRDSGVTGELFF
TRBJ2-5 TRBD2 few TRBV9 TGTGCCAGCAGCGTAGCGGGGCAGGCGGGAGGGAGGCAAGAGACCCAGTACTTC CASSVAGQAGGRQETQYF
TRBJ2-7 . . TRBV5-5 TGTGCCAGCAGCTTGGCCGCGCAGGGCTTGTACGAGCAGTACTTC CASSLAAQGLYEQYF
TRBJ2-3 TRBD1 . TRBV19 TGTGCCAGTAGCGACCGACAGGGGGATACGCAGTATTTT CASSDRQGDTQYF
TRBJ2-1 . . TRBV7-9 TGTGCCAGCAGCTCCACCGGCGGTTACAATGAGCAGTTCTTC CASSSTGGYNEQFF
TRBJ1-2 TRBD1 . TRBV5-3 TGTGCCAGAAGCCAACGGGACAGGGCGTATGGCTACACCTTC CARSQRDRAYGYTF
TRBJ2-1 TRBD2 . TRBV4-1 TGCGCCAGCAGCCAACGGTACAAGACTAGCGGAGTTTACAATGAGCAGTTCTTC CASSQRYKTSGVYNEQFF
TRBJ1-4 . . TRBV19 TGTGCCAGTAGTATGACGGGCAGGGTTGAAAAACTGTTTTTT CASSMTGRVEKLFF
TRBJ1-2 . . TRBV2 TGTGCCAGCAGTGCGAGACCGCGGGACTATGGCTACACCTTC CASSARPRDYGYTF
TRBJ2-3 . . TRBV5-1 TGCGCCAGCAGCTTAGGCAGGGGTCTTTCCTTCACAGATACGCAGTATTTT CASSLGRGLSFTDTQYF
TRBJ2-2 TRBD1 . TRBV10-3 TGTGCCATCAGTGACTCCGGGACAGGGATCGCCGGGGAGCTGTTTTTT CAISDSGTGIAGELFF
TRBJ2-5 . . TRBV6-5 TGTGCCAGCAGTGAGTTTGGCGGGGCTGGAACCCAGTACTTC CASSEFGGAGTQYF
TRBJ2-3 TRBD2 . TRBV7-3 TGTGCCAGCAGTCCAGGAGGACTAGCAGCGGATACGCAGTATTTT CASSPGGLAADTQYF
TRBJ2-5 TRBD2 . TRBV5-4 TGTGCCAGCAGCTTGGGAGGGGCGGGAGGTGGGGGAGAGACCCAGTACTTC CASSLGGAGGGGETQYF
TRBJ1-4 . . TRBV6-1 TGTGCCAGCAGTGGCCTCAATTCCGGGATTAATGAAAAACTGTTTTTT CASSGLNSGINEKLFF
TRBJ1-2 . few TRBV18 TGTGCCAGCTCACCACGGGAGCAGAACTATGGCTACACCTTC CASSPREQNYGYTF
TRBJ1-5 . . TRBV6-6 TGTGCCAGCAGTTACTCGCTACGGGCGGGGTATCAGCCCCAGCATTTT CASSYSLRAGYQPQHF
TRBJ2-7 TRBD1 . TRBV11-2 TGTGCCAGCAGATTAGGGGCAGGGGGTTACGAGCAGTACTTC CASRLGAGGYEQYF
TRBJ2-3 TRBD1 once TRBV6-1 TGTGCCAGCAGTCAGGACAGGGTTAAGACAGATACGCAGTATTTT CASSQDRVKTDTQYF
TRBJ2-3 TRBD2 . TRBV7-9 TGTGCCAGCAGCCATAGCGGGAGGGCCCTCACAGATACGCAGTATTTT CASSHSGRALTDTQYF
TRBJ1-2 TRBD1 . TRBV10-3 TGTGCCAGTAGCCGGGACAGGGCTAACTATGGCTACACCTTC CASSRDRANYGYTF
TRBJ2-1 . few TRBV11-2 TGTGCCAGCAGCTCCGGGTACGGTGAGCAGTTCTTC CASSSGYGEQFF
TRBJ2-2 TRBD1 . TRBV11-3 TGTGCCAGCAGCTTACAGTCGACAGGGCGGCACACCGGGGAGCTGTTTTTT CASSLQSTGRHTGELFF
TRBJ2-1 TRBD2 . TRBV14 TGTGCCAGCAGCCAACCCGGGACTACCTACAATGAGCAGTTCTTC CASSQPGTTYNEQFF
TRBJ2-5 . . TRBV28 TGTGCCAGCAGTTTGGACCGAGGGGAGACCCAGTACTTC CASSLDRGETQYF
TRBJ1-2 TRBD1 . TRBV9 TGTGCCAGCAGCGGAACCGGGACAGGGGAGGGCTACACCTTC CASSGTGTGEGYTF
TRBJ1-1 TRBD1 . TRBV19 TGTGCCAGTATGGGAGAGGGGGCCCGGGGATACACTGAAGCTTTCTTT CASMGEGARGYTEAFF
TRBJ1-2 . . TRBV19 TGTGCCAGTAGTAATACCCACGGCGGTGGCTACACCTTC CASSNTHGGGYTF
TRBJ1-4 . . TRBV25-1 TGTGCCAGCAGTGAATTGGAGGGTGGGACGGAAAAACTGTTTTTT CASSELEGGTEKLFF
TRBJ2-3 TRBD2 . TRBV7-9 TGTGCCAGCAGCCCGGGACTAGCGACCATCACAGATACGCAGTATTTT CASSPGLATITDTQYF
TRBJ2-6 . . TRBV2 TGTGCCAGCAGCTTCCAGGGGCACTCTGGGGCCAACGTCCTGACTTTC CASSFQGHSGANVLTF
TRBJ1-5 TRBD1 . TRBV6-5 TGTGCCAGCAGTTCGGACAGGGAGGATCAGCCCCAGCATTTT CASSSDREDQPQHF
TRBJ2-1 TRBD2 . TRBV5-1 TGCGCCAGCAGCTTGGACGGACTAGAGTACAATGAGCAGTTCTTC CASSLDGLEYNEQFF
TRBJ2-5 TRBD2 few TRBV2 TGTGCCAGCAGCGACCTACTAGCGGGAGGGCCCCAAGAGACCCAGTACTTC CASSDLLAGGPQETQYF
TRBJ2-7 TRBD1 . TRBV4-1 TGCGCCAGCAGCCAAGAGGATAGACAGGGGGCTTTCTACGAGCAGTACTTC CASSQEDRQGAFYEQYF
TRBJ2-3 . . TRBV6-6 TGTGCCAGCAGCCCCCCGGACATCACAGATACGCAGTATTTT CASSPPDITDTQYF